Listed below are T cell receptor beta chains from one sample, sequenced in a study of cytomegalovirus exposure and HLA in healthy donors. TCRdb's copy holds only in-frame clones and misses some; the assay was immunoSEQ multiplex PCR. The sample carries over 100,000 clones, about 64% recorded once. The material sequenced was PBMCs. These receptors were taken from a woman aged 40 to 50 in good health and CMV-seronegative. Both conserved end residues are part of each CDR3. The D gene is left open where the match is weak. Clone size appears in some rows only: once, few, many, or a class for an expanded clone.

cdr3_nt cdr3_aa clone_size v_call d_call j_call
TGCGCCAGCAGCTCCGGACAGGGGGCGCTTGTAAATGAAAAACTGTTTTTT CASSSGQGALVNEKLFF - TRBV5-1 TRBD1 TRBJ1-4
TGCGCCAGCAGGCTAGAGGCGGGGGGGAGCACAGATACGCAGTATTTT CASRLEAGGSTDTQYF - TRBV5-1 TRBD2 TRBJ2-3
TGTGCCAGCAGCTTAGTTTCAGGACAGGGGGCTCAGCCCCAGCATTTT CASSLVSGQGAQPQHF - TRBV11-2 TRBD1 TRBJ1-5
TGTGCCAGCAGCCAAGGTTTGGTCGGGGTGAGCTCCTACGAGCAGTACTTC CASSQGLVGVSSYEQYF - TRBV4-2 - TRBJ2-7
TGCAGTGCGCCCGCGGGGGGAGGCTACACCTTC CSAPAGGGYTF - TRBV20-1 - TRBJ1-2
TGTGCCAGCTCACTAGGGACAGGGAGCTTGGACACTGAAGCTTTCTTT CASSLGTGSLDTEAFF - TRBV18 TRBD1 TRBJ1-1
TGTGCTAGTGGACAAACAGGGGCCGGGGAGCTGTTTTTT CASGQTGAGELFF few TRBV12-5 TRBD1 TRBJ2-2
TGTGCCAGCAGCGAGCCCGCCGGGGAGCTGTTTTTT CASSEPAGELFF - TRBV9 - TRBJ2-2
TGTGCCAGCAGCTTAGGGGAGTCGGCTTACAATGAGCAGTTCTTC CASSLGESAYNEQFF few TRBV11-3 - TRBJ2-1
TGTGCCAGCAGTTTTAGGGACAGGGGGCTCTACGAGCAGTACTTC CASSFRDRGLYEQYF - TRBV28 TRBD1 TRBJ2-7
TGTGCCAGCAGCCCAGGAGGAGGGACACCCCTCCACTTT CASSPGGGTPLHF few TRBV7-3 - TRBJ1-6
TGCGCCAGCGGGCGCGTTTCCTCCTACAATGAGCAGTTCTTC CASGRVSSYNEQFF few TRBV10-2 - TRBJ2-1
TGCAGCGTTGTGGGTAGCAAAAATGAGCAGTTCTTC CSVVGSKNEQFF few TRBV29-1 - TRBJ2-1
TGTGCCAGCAGTCCGCCCCCCCGGCAGGGACTCAAAAACATTCAGTACTTC CASSPPPRQGLKNIQYF once TRBV28 - TRBJ2-4
TGCGCCAGCAGCGGCCGGGACAGGGACCTAAATGAAAAACTGTTTTTT CASSGRDRDLNEKLFF - TRBV4-1 TRBD1 TRBJ1-4
TGCAGCGCTTCAGAAGAGACCCAGTACTTC CSASEETQYF - TRBV29-1 - TRBJ2-5
TGTGCCAGCTCTCGGGACAGATTGAATGAAGCTTTCTTT CASSRDRLNEAFF - TRBV18 TRBD1 TRBJ1-1
TGTGCCAGCAGGCGACAGAGCTCCTATAATTCACCCCTCCACTTT CASRRQSSYNSPLHF - TRBV28 - TRBJ1-6
TGTGCCAGCAGCCAAGGGGTTGGCGGGGGCCTCAATGAGCAGTTCTTC CASSQGVGGGLNEQFF - TRBV4-2 - TRBJ2-1
TGTGCCAGCTCTAATAGAGGACAGGGCCCTACTGGCTACACCTTC CASSNRGQGPTGYTF few TRBV18 TRBD1 TRBJ1-2
TGCGCCAGCAGCCAAGATTTTTCGGTCAGGATGACTGAAGCTTTCTTT CASSQDFSVRMTEAFF few TRBV4-1 - TRBJ1-1
TGTGCCAGCAGTGACTCCACTAGCGGGTCGACAGATACGCAGTATTTT CASSDSTSGSTDTQYF - TRBV6-4 TRBD2 TRBJ2-3
TGTGCCAGCAGCGTAACCCCCGACAGGGTGAACACTGAAGCTTTCTTT CASSVTPDRVNTEAFF - TRBV9 TRBD1 TRBJ1-1
TGCGCCAGCAGCCCCGGCCGGGGGACTGGAAACACCATATATTTT CASSPGRGTGNTIYF - TRBV5-1 - TRBJ1-3
TGTGCCAGCAGCTTAAGCTTGGGGCAGAGGGAAAAACTGTTTTTT CASSLSLGQREKLFF - TRBV7-2 - TRBJ1-4
TGTGCCAGCAGTGAGGGCCCCCTGTCTGGAAACACCATATATTTT CASSEGPLSGNTIYF - TRBV2 - TRBJ1-3
TGTGCCTCTTCAGGGTCACAACCTTATGGCTACACCTTC CASSGSQPYGYTF - TRBV10-3 - TRBJ1-2
TGTGCCAGCAGCGGACAGGGATCGAACACTGAAGCTTTCTTT CASSGQGSNTEAFF few TRBV7-2 TRBD1 TRBJ1-1
TGTGCCAGCCTCGACACCTCTGGAAACACCATATATTTT CASLDTSGNTIYF - TRBV28 - TRBJ1-3
TGTGCCAGCAGTCCACCGGGACAGGGGCGATATAATTCACCCCTCCACTTT CASSPPGQGRYNSPLHF - TRBV2 TRBD1 TRBJ1-6
TGTGCCAGCAGCCTCGGGACAGTCCCCTATGGCTACACCTTC CASSLGTVPYGYTF few TRBV6-1 TRBD1 TRBJ1-2
TGTGCCAGCTCCCCGCGTGGACAGGGGTTTGAGACCCAGTACTTC CASSPRGQGFETQYF - TRBV18 TRBD1 TRBJ2-5
TGCGCCAGCAGGGAGACAGGGTACACTGAAGCTTTCTTT CASRETGYTEAFF - TRBV10-1 TRBD1 TRBJ1-1
TGTGCCAGCAGGGAGGCTATCTCGGACGAGCAGTACTTC CASREAISDEQYF few TRBV27 - TRBJ2-7
TGCGCCAGCAGCTTGAGCGGGGATAGCAATCAGCCCCAGCATTTT CASSLSGDSNQPQHF few TRBV5-1 - TRBJ1-5
TGTGCCAGCAGCTTAGAAAGGGGGGGTGGCTACACCTTC CASSLERGGGYTF once TRBV11-2 - TRBJ1-2
TGTGCCAGTAGCACCGGGACAGGGGCATATGGCTACACCTTC CASSTGTGAYGYTF - TRBV19 TRBD1 TRBJ1-2
TGCGCCAGCAGCCAAGATGTAGGGAGAGCCCAGCATTTT CASSQDVGRAQHF - TRBV4-1 - TRBJ1-5
TGTGCCAGCTGTCCAAATCAGGCATACACTGAAGCTTTCTTT CASCPNQAYTEAFF - TRBV2 - TRBJ1-1
TGTGCCAGCAGCGGACTAGCGGGTTACACAGATACGCAGTATTTT CASSGLAGYTDTQYF - TRBV27 TRBD2 TRBJ2-3
TGTGCCAGCCGCGACCCCTCGGGATCCGAGCAGTACTTC CASRDPSGSEQYF few TRBV7-9 - TRBJ2-7
TGTGCCAGCAGTTTAGGGGGGGCAGGTTCACCCCTCCACTTT CASSLGGAGSPLHF - TRBV27 - TRBJ1-6
TGTGCCTGGAGTGCCCCAGAATGGGGGCCTTTGAATTCACCCCTCCACTTT CAWSAPEWGPLNSPLHF few TRBV30 - TRBJ1-6
TGTGCCTGGACCTGGGGGGGCAGGGGAGACGAGCAGTACTTC CAWTWGGRGDEQYF - TRBV30 - TRBJ2-7
TGTGCCAGCTCACCACCTACAGGGGTATCCTATGGCTACACCTTC CASSPPTGVSYGYTF - TRBV18 TRBD1 TRBJ1-2
TGTGCCAGCAGTTTAGGGGAGAACTATGGCTACACCTTC CASSLGENYGYTF - TRBV28 - TRBJ1-2
TGTGCCAGTTGGACCCAGACAGGGGACCCGTACTCTGGGGCCAACGTCCTGACTTTC CASWTQTGDPYSGANVLTF - TRBV27 TRBD1 TRBJ2-6
TGCGCCAGCAGTCCAAGAAGGACGGCCGGAGGGGCGAACACTGAAGCTTTCTTT CASSPRRTAGGANTEAFF - TRBV4-1 - TRBJ1-1
TGCGCCAGCAGCTCTCCCCTCGACAGGGTTGACTACGAGCAGTACTTC CASSSPLDRVDYEQYF - TRBV5-1 TRBD1 TRBJ2-7
TGTGCCAGCAGTGACCAGCGGAGGCCGGGTGGCTACACCTTC CASSDQRRPGGYTF - TRBV25-1 - TRBJ1-2
TGTGCCAGTAGTATACTAGGGGGGGATCAGCCCCAGCATTTT CASSILGGDQPQHF once TRBV19 - TRBJ1-5
TGCGCCAGCAGTCAATCCCGACAGGTCATCTACACTGAAGCTTTCTTT CASSQSRQVIYTEAFF - TRBV23-1 - TRBJ1-1
TGCAGCGGGAGGGATAACACTGAAGCTTTCTTT CSGRDNTEAFF - TRBV29-1 - TRBJ1-1
TGTGCCATCAGTGCAGGTGTCATGAACACTGAAGCTTTCTTT CAISAGVMNTEAFF - TRBV10-3 - TRBJ1-1